This TCR beta chain appears in the sequencing data of a study of blood T cell repertoires in COVID-19. Study-wide context: T cells, B-cell-depleted T cells, or PBMCs supplied cDNA or gDNA.

Method: immunoSEQ multiplex PCR; TCRdb's copy keeps in-frame clones and lacks some. This sample has more than 25,000 clones, with 89% found just once. Per the germline V gene, CDR1 is SGHRS and CDR2 is YFSETQ. Losses at the gene ends were 4 bases for V and 2 bases for J; bases not matched to a gene: 10. CDR3 length: 17 residues. This sequence was found in a human donor with acute or convalescent COVID-19. The donor label of this sample is uncertain. This rearrangement joins TRBV5-1 to TRBJ1-3; TRBD1 agrees at 9 bases. Sequencing was done on a sample of peripheral blood. CDR3 DNA sequence: TGCGCCAGCAGCCCCGGACAGGGGTTATTTACTGGAAACACCATATATTTT. Amino acid sequence: CASSPGQGLFTGNTIYF.